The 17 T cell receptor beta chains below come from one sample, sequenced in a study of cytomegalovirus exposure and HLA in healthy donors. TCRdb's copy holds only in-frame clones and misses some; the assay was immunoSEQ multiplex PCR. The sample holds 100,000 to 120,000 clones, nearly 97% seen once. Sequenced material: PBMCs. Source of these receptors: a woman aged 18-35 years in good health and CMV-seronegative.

As DNA, the CDR3 is TGTGCCAGCAGTCACGGGGGGGCAGCCACCGGGGAGCTGTTTTTT. Translation gives CASSHGGAATGELFF. The J gene is TRBJ2-2, the V gene TRBV27; 8 nucleotides align to TRBD2. Germline lookup yields CDR1 MNHEY and CDR2 SMNVEV (reference sequence). V gave up 5 bases and J gave up 4 bases; unmatched junction bases: 6. There are 15 residues in the CDR3.

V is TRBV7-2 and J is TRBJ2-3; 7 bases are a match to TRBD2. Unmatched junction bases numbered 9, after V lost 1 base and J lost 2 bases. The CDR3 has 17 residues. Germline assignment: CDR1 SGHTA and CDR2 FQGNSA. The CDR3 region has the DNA TGTGCCAGCAGCTTAGTCTCTCGGGGAGGGCTCACAGATACGCAGTATTTT. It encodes CASSLVSRGGLTDTQYF. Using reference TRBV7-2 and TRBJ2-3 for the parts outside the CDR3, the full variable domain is GAGVSQSPSNKVTEKGKDVELRCDPISGHTALYWYRQSLGQGLEFLIYFQGNSAPDKSGLPSDRFSAERTGGSVSTLTIQRTQQEDSAVYLCASSLVSRGGLTDTQYFGPGTRLTVL.

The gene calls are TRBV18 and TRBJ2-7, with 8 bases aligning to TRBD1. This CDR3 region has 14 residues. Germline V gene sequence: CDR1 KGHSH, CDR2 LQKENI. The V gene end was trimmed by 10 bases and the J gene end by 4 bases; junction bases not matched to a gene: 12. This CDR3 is CATSGSDREYEQYF. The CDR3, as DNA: TGTGCCACCTCTGGGTCGGACAGGGAGTACGAGCAGTACTTC.

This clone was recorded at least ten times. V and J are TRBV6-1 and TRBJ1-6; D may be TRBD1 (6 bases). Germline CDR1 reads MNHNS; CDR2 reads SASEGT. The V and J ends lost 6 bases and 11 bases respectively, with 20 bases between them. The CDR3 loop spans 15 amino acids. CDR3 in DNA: TGTGCCAGCAGCCGGACAGTCGACCCCTCGGCACCCCTCCACTTT. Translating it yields CASSRTVDPSAPLHF.

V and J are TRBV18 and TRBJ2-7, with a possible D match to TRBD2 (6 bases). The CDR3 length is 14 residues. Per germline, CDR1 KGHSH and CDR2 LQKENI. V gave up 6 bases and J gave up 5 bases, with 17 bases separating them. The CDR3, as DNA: TGTGCCAGCTCTTCGCTGGGGGGAATCAACGAGCAGTACTTC. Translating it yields CASSSLGGINEQYF.

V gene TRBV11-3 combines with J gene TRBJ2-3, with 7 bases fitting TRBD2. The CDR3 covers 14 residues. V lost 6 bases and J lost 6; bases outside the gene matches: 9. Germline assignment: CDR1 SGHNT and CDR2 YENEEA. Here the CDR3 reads CASSPGGARDTQYF. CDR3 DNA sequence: TGTGCCAGCAGTCCGGGGGGTGCTCGGGATACGCAGTATTTT. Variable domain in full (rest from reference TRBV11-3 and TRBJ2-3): EAGVVQSPRYKIIEKKQPVAFWCNPISGHNTLYWYLQNLGQGPELLIRYENEEAVDDSQLPKDRFSAERLKGVDSTLKIQPAELGDSAVYLCASSPGGARDTQYFGPGTRLTVL.

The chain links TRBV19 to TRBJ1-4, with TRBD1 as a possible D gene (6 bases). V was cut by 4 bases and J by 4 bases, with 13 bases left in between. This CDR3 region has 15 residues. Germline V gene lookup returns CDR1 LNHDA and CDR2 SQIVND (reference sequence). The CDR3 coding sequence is TGTGCCAGTAGTACCTCACAGGGTCTTAATGAAAAACTGTTTTTT. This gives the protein CASSTSQGLNEKLFF.

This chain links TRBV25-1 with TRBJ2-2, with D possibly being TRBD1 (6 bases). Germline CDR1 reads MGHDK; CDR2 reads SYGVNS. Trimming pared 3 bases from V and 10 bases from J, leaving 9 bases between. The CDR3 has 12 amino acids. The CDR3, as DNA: TGTGCCAGCAGTGACAGGGGCATGGAGCTGTTTTTT. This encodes CASSDRGMELFF.

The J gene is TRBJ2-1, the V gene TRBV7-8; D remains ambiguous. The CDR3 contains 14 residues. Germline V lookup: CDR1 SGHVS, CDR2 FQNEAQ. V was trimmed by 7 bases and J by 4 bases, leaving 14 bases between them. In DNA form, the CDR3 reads TGTGCCAGCACCCCCCTGGGCAAATACAATGAGCAGTTCTTC. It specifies CASTPLGKYNEQFF.

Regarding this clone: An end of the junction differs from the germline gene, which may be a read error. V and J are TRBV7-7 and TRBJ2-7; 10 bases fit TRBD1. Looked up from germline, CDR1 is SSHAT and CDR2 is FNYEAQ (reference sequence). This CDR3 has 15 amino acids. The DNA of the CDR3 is TGTGCTAGCAGCTCCGAACCGGGACAGGGGTACGAGCAGTACTTC. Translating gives CASSSEPGQGYEQYF.

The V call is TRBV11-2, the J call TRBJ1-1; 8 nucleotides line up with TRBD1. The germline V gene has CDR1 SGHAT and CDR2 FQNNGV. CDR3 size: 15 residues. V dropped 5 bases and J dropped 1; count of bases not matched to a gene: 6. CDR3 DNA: TGTGCCAGCAGCCCAGGGGGGACAGGGAACACTGAAGCTTTCTTT. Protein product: CASSPGGTGNTEAFF. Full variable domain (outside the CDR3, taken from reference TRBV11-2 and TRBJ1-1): EAGVAQSPRYKIIEKRQSVAFWCNPISGHATLYWYQQILGQGPKLLIQFQNNGVVDDSQLPKDRFSAERLKGVDSTLKIQPAKLEDSAVYLCASSPGGTGNTEAFFGQGTRLTVV.

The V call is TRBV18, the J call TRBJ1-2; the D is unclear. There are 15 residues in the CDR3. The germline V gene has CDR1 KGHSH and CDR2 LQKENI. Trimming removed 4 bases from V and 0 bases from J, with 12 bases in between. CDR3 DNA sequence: TGTGCCAGCTCACTGGGTCGGGGAACTAACTATGGCTACACCTTC. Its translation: CASSLGRGTNYGYTF.

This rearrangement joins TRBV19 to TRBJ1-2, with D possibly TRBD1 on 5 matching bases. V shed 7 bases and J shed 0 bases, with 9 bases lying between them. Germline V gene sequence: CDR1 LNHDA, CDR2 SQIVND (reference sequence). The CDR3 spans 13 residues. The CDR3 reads CASMGQPNYGYTF. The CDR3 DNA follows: TGTGCCAGTATGGGGCAACCTAACTATGGCTACACCTTC.

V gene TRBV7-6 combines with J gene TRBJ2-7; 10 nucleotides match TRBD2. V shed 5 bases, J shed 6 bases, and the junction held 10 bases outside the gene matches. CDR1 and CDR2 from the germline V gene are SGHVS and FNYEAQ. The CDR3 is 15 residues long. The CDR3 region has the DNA TGTGCCAGCAGCAAGATATCTAGCGGGGGTGGCGAGCAGTACTTC. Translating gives CASSKISSGGGEQYF.

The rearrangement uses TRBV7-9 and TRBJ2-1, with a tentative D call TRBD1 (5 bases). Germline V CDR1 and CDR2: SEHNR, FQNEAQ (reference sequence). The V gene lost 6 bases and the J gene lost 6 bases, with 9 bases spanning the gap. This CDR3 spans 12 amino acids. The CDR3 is CASSQTVNEQFF. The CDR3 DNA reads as TGTGCCAGCAGTCAGACAGTCAATGAGCAGTTCTTC.

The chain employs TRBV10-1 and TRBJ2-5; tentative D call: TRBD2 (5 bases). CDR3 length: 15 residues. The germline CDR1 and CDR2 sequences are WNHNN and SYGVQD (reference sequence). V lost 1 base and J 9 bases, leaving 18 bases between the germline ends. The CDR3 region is CASSEWLAPKVPQYF. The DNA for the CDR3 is TGCGCCAGCAGTGAGTGGCTAGCCCCCAAAGTTCCCCAGTACTTC.

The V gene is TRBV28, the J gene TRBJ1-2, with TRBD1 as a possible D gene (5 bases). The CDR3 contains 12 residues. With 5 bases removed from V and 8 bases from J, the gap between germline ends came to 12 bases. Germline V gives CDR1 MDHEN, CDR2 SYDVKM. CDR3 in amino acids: CASSHPRDGYTF. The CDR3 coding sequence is TGTGCCAGCAGTCACCCGCGGGACGGCTACACCTTC.